This T cell receptor (beta chain) was sequenced in a study of blood T cell repertoires in COVID-19. The study recruited people aged about 18 to 90 years across under 25 US areas. The protocol was immunoSEQ multiplex PCR, while the TCRdb copy is restricted to in-frame clones and leaves out a portion. The top ten clones hold more than 3% of a sample with a few hundred thousand clones, approximately 84% of them seen once. Source material: PBMCs or T cells enriched from blood (not recorded which). This clonotype was sampled from a man between 45 and 60 years old who had recovered from COVID-19.

CDR3 DNA sequence: TGTGCCAGCAGCGCCGGGACAGGAAACAATCAGCCCCAGCATTTT. This codes for CASSAGTGNNQPQHF. The chain has TRBV9 and TRBJ1-5, with TRBD1 matching 8 bases. V gave up 3 bases and J gave up 3 bases; unmatched junction bases: 5. The CDR3 has 15 residues. Looked up from germline, CDR1 is SGDLS and CDR2 is YYNGEE.